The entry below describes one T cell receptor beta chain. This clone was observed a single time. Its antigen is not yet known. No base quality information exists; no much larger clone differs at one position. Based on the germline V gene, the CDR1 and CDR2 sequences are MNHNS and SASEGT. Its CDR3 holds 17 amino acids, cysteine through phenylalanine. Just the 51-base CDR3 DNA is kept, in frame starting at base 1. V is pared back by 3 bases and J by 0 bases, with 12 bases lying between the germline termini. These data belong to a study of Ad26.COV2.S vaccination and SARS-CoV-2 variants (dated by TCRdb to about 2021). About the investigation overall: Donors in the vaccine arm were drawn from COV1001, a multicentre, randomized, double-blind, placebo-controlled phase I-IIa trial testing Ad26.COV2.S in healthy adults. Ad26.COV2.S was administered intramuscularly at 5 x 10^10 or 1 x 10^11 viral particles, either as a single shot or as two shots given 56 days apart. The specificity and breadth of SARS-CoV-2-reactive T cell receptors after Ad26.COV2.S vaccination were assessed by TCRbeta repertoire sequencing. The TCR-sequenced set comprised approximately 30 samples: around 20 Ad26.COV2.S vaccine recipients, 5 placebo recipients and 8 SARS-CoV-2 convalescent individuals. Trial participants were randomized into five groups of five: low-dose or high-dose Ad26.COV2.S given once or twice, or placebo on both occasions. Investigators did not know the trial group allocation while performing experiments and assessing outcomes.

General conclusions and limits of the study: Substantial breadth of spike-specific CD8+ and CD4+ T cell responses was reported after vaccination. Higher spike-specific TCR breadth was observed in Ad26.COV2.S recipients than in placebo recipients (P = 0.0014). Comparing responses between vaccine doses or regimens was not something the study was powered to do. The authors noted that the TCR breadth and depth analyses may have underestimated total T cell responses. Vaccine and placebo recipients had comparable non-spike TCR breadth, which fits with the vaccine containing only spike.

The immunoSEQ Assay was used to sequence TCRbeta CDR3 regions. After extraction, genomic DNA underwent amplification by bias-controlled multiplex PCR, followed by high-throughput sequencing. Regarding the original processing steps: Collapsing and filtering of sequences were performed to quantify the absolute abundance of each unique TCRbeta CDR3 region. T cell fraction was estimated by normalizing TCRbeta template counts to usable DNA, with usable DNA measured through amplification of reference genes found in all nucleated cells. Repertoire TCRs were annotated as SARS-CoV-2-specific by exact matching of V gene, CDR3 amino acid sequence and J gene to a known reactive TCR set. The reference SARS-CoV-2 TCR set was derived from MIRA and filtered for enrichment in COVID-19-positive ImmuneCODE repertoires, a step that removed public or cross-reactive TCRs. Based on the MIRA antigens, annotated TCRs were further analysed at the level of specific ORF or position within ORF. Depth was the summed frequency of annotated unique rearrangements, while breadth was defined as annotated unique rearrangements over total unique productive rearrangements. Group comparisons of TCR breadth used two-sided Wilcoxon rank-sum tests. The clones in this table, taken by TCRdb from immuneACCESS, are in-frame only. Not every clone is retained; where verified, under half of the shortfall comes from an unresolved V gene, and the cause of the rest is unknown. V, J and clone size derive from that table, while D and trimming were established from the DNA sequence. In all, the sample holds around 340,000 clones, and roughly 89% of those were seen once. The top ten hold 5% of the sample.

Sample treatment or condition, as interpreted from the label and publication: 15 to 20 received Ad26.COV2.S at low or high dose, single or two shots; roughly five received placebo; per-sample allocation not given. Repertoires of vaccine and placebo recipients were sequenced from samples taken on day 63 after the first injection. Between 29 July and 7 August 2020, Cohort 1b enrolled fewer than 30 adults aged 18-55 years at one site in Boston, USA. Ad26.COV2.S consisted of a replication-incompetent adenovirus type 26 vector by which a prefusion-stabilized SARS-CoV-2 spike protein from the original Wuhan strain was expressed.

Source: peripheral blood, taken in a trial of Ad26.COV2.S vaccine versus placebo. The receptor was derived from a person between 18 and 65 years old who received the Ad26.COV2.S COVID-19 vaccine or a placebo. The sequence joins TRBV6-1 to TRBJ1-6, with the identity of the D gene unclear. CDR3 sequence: CASSEAGPSSYNSPLHF. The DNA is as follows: TGTGCCAGCAGTGAGGCCGGCCCAAGCTCCTATAATTCACCCCTCCACTTT.